Below, 28 T cell receptor beta chains from the same sample are listed, as sequenced in a study of cytomegalovirus exposure and HLA in healthy donors. It was with 60 Vbeta and 13 Jbeta primers that the PCR ran. Some clones are missing from TCRdb's copy, which holds only in-frame ones; the method was immunoSEQ multiplex PCR. The repertoire holds just over 200,000 clones, with more than 60% as singletons. Sequenced input: PBMCs. The receptors here all came from a man between 45 and 60 years old in good health and CMV-seronegative.

This chain connects TRBV29-1 to TRBJ2-7; 8 bases agree with TRBD1. This CDR3 is 14 amino acids long. Germline V gene sequence: CDR1 SQVTM, CDR2 ANQGSEA. The V gene end was trimmed by 3 bases and the J gene end by 0 bases; junction bases not matched to a gene: 4. CDR3 amino acids: CSVDDRGSSYEQYF. Written as DNA, the CDR3 is TGCAGCGTTGACGACAGGGGCTCCTCCTACGAGCAGTACTTC.

This clone was found once. The chain has TRBV29-1 and TRBJ2-2; 8 nucleotides match TRBD1. CDR3 length: 14 amino acids. Germline V gene sequence: CDR1 SQVTM, CDR2 ANQGSEA. V was clipped by 7 bases and J by 5 bases; unmatched bases: 9. The CDR3, as DNA: TGCAGCGCAGGACAGGGAATAGAGACCGGGGAGCTGTTTTTT. This encodes CSAGQGIETGELFF.

CDR3 bases: TGTGCCAGCAGCGGAGACAGACTGGGCACCTCCTACGAGCAGTACTTC. It yields the protein CASSGDRLGTSYEQYF. The chain combines TRBV9 with TRBJ2-7; D is perhaps TRBD1 (5 bases). V was trimmed by 3 bases and J by 0 bases, leaving 16 bases between them. The CDR3 is 16 residues long. CDR1 is SGDLS, CDR2 YYNGEE, per germline.

As for this clone: A junction end diverges from the germline sequence, so it may reflect a read error. V is TRBV5-4 and J is TRBJ2-2; TRBD2 is a possible D gene (6 bases). Germline V CDR1 and CDR2: SGHNT, YYREEE (reference sequence). This CDR3 has 15 amino acids. The CDR3, as DNA: TGTGCCAGCAGCTTGCAGGCGGGTAACACCGGGGGGCTGTTTTTT. As protein: CASSLQAGNTGGLFF.

A remark on this clone: At one end the junction does not follow the germline gene, possibly because of a read error. The V call is TRBV7-7, the J call TRBJ2-7, with 9 bases identical to TRBD1. The germline V gene has CDR1 SSHAT and CDR2 FNYEAQ (reference sequence). This CDR3 comprises 14 residues. The CDR3 protein is CASSPRDRDYEQYF. CDR3 nucleotide sequence: TGTGCTAGCAGCCCCCGGGACAGGGACTACGAGCAGTACTTC.

This chain links TRBV5-6 with TRBJ2-2; D is uncertain. The CDR3 consists of 13 residues. Deletions cut 3 bases from V and 5 bases from J, with 8 bases between. Germline V gene lookup returns CDR1 SGHDT and CDR2 YYEEEE. The CDR3 nucleotides read TGTGCCAGCAGCTCTCACAAGACCGGGGAGCTGTTTTTT. Its protein is CASSSHKTGELFF.

The chain couples TRBV7-9 to TRBJ2-2, with TRBD2 as a possible D gene (5 bases). The CDR3 sequence is 13 residues long. Deletions cut 5 bases from V and 5 bases from J, with 9 bases between. CDR1 is SEHNR, CDR2 FQNEAQ, per germline (reference sequence). CDR3 loop: CASSPRETGELFF. The CDR3 region has the DNA TGTGCCAGCAGCCCGAGGGAGACCGGGGAGCTGTTTTTT.

Only one count was recorded for this clone. The chain joins TRBV19 to TRBJ1-5; 8 nucleotides line up with TRBD1. V lost 6 bases, J lost 9 bases, and 16 bases stayed unmatched. Germline V lookup: CDR1 LNHDA, CDR2 SQIVND (reference sequence). The CDR3 contains 16 residues. The CDR3 loop is CASSQGQGPIVRPQHF. The CDR3 DNA reads TGTGCCAGTAGCCAAGGACAGGGACCCATTGTAAGGCCCCAGCATTTT.

This clone was counted between two and nine times. J is TRBJ2-7 and V is TRBV27; TRBD1 might be the D (5 bases). V was shortened by 6 bases and J by 2 bases, with 11 bases between the two germline ends. This CDR3 is built from 13 residues. In germline, CDR1 is MNHEY, CDR2 SMNVEV (reference sequence). The CDR3 region has the DNA TGTGCCAGCAGCCTGACAGTGACCTACGAGCAGTACTTC. Translation gives CASSLTVTYEQYF.

This clone was counted once. This chain's CDR3 is CASSFRQTTNYGYTF. The DNA for the CDR3 is TGTGCCAGCAGTTTTAGACAGACAACTAACTATGGCTACACCTTC. The chain joins TRBV27 to TRBJ1-2; D might be TRBD1 (5 bases). This CDR3 spans 15 amino acids. Germline assignment: CDR1 MNHEY and CDR2 SMNVEV (reference sequence). The V gene lost 3 bases and the J gene lost 0 bases, with 11 bases spanning the gap.

The rearrangement joins TRBV25-1 to TRBJ2-5; 9 bases map to TRBD2. The CDR3 contains 15 residues. J was trimmed by 5 bases and V by 5 bases; bases with no gene match: 9. Per germline, CDR1 MGHDK and CDR2 SYGVNS. The CDR3 sequence is CASSPGTSSFETQYF. CDR3 bases: TGTGCCAGCAGTCCCGGGACTAGCAGTTTCGAGACCCAGTACTTC.

V and J are TRBV5-6 and TRBJ2-2; D may be TRBD1 (5 bases). Between the trimmed V and J ends, which lost 1 base and 5 bases, there was a span of 15 bases. The CDR3 totals 16 residues. CDR1 SGHDT and CDR2 YYEEEE come from the germline V gene. The CDR3 is CASSLTWTYQTGELFF. The CDR3 region has the DNA TGTGCCAGCAGCTTGACATGGACATATCAGACCGGGGAGCTGTTTTTT.

The chain combines TRBV30 with TRBJ2-7, with a possible D match to TRBD2 (6 bases). CDR1 and CDR2 (germline): GTSNPN, SVGIG (reference sequence). Trimming removed 4 bases from V and 6 bases from J, with 19 bases in between. The CDR3 is 14 residues long. CDR3 sequence reads: CAWTLLGGFSEQYF. Written as DNA, the CDR3 is TGTGCCTGGACTCTCCTGGGAGGCTTTTCCGAGCAGTACTTC.

Written as DNA, the CDR3 is TGCGCCAGCAGTGAGCCTAGCGGCACAGATACGCAGTATTTT. It specifies CASSEPSGTDTQYF. The V gene is TRBV5-1, the J gene TRBJ2-3, with a possible D match to TRBD2 (6 bases). CDR3 length equals 14 residues. Germline V CDR1 and CDR2: SGHRS, YFSETQ. Trimming took off 5 bases at V and 1 base at J, with 11 bases between the two ends.

The chain links TRBV6-1 to TRBJ2-5, with TRBD1 matching 9 bases. There are 16 residues in the CDR3. J gave up 4 bases and V 3 bases, and 9 bases lay outside the gene matches. The germline gives CDR1 MNHNS, CDR2 SASEGT. The DNA of the CDR3 is TGTGCCAGCAGTGAGGACCCCCACAGGGGGCCAGAGACCCAGTACTTC. This encodes CASSEDPHRGPETQYF.

J is TRBJ2-2 and V is TRBV7-9, with 7 positions matching TRBD1. CDR3 length equals 15 residues. CDR1 and CDR2 (germline): SEHNR, FQNEAQ (reference sequence). Trimming at V came to 4 bases and at J to 1 base, leaving 3 bases not matched to a gene. The CDR3 reads CASSWTGMNTGELFF. Here the CDR3 DNA reads TGTGCCAGCAGCTGGACAGGAATGAACACCGGGGAGCTGTTTTTT.

This clone has more than one count but fewer than ten. In DNA, the CDR3 is TGTGCCAGCAGGGAGGTTGCTAACTATGGCTACACCTTC. Protein: CASREVANYGYTF. This rearrangement joins TRBV6-5 to TRBJ1-2; unclear D gene. The length of the CDR3 is 13 residues. Germline values: CDR1 MNHEY, CDR2 SVGAGI. The V and J ends lost 6 bases and 0 bases respectively, with 8 bases between them.

The V and J genes are TRBV7-3 and TRBJ2-1; maybe TRBD2 (6 bases). CDR1 is SGHTA and CDR2 is FQGTGA in the germline V gene. Trimming left V 4 bases short and J 7 bases short, with 20 bases between. CDR3 length equals 16 residues. The CDR3 reads CASSSGPGHAGNEQFF. The CDR3, as DNA: TGTGCCAGCAGCTCGGGACCGGGCCATGCGGGGAATGAGCAGTTCTTC.

The rearrangement joins TRBV11-3 to TRBJ1-1; 10 bases align to TRBD1. V lost 5 bases and J lost 3; bases outside the gene matches: 3. Germline V gene lookup returns CDR1 SGHNT and CDR2 YENEEA. The CDR3 runs 14 residues. CDR3 loop: CASSRGQGYTEAFF. The CDR3 bases are TGTGCCAGCAGCCGGGGACAGGGGTACACTGAAGCTTTCTTT.

This clone was seen a few times. V usage is TRBV7-9 and J usage is TRBJ1-1, with D unresolved. This CDR3 has 14 amino acids. The V end lost 0 bases, the J end lost 1 base, and 6 bases lay between the germline ends. Germline CDR1 SEHNR, CDR2 FQNEAQ (reference sequence). CDR3 sequence reads: CASSLAGTNTEAFF. The CDR3 DNA reads as TGTGCCAGCAGCTTAGCTGGCACGAACACTGAAGCTTTCTTT.

The chain employs TRBV7-9 and TRBJ2-2; a weak D match, TRBD2 (6 bases). The ends were cut back, 2 bases at V and 3 bases at J, with 10 bases in the middle. Per the germline V gene, CDR1 is SEHNR and CDR2 is FQNEAQ (reference sequence). This CDR3 contains 15 residues. Written as DNA, the CDR3 is TGTGCCAGCAGCTTAATTAGGGACTACACCGGGGAGCTGTTTTTT. Translated: CASSLIRDYTGELFF.

The chain couples TRBV5-6 to TRBJ1-5; 11 bases are shared with TRBD1. The CDR3 spans 15 residues. V gave up 5 bases and J gave up 4 bases; unmatched junction bases: 5. CDR1 is SGHDT, CDR2 YYEEEE, per germline. CDR3 nucleotide sequence: TGTGCCAGCAGTCCCGGACAGGGGGCAAATCAGCCCCAGCATTTT. Translated: CASSPGQGANQPQHF.

This clone was detected a few times. This sequence joins TRBV18 and TRBJ2-1; D remains ambiguous. Trimming cost V 3 bases and J 0 bases, with 12 bases left between them. The CDR3 has 16 amino acids. Germline V gene sequence: CDR1 KGHSH, CDR2 LQKENI. The CDR3 nucleotides are TGTGCCAGCTCACCGGAGTCTATTCTCTCCTACAATGAGCAGTTCTTC. This codes for CASSPESILSYNEQFF.

The rearrangement links TRBV2 to TRBJ1-5; TRBD1 might be the D (6 bases). The V and J ends lost 1 base and 9 bases respectively, with 16 bases between them. The CDR3 extends over 15 amino acids. CDR1 SNHLY and CDR2 FYNNEI come from the germline V gene. CDR3 loop: CASSEGTGIGGPQHF. In DNA form, the CDR3 reads TGTGCCAGCAGTGAAGGAACAGGGATAGGGGGGCCCCAGCATTTT. Combining the CDR3 with reference TRBV2 and TRBJ1-5 gives the whole variable domain EPEVTQTPSHQVTQMGQEVILRCVPISNHLYFYWYRQILGQKVEFLVSFYNNEISEKSEIFDDQFSVERPDGSNFTLKIRSTKLEDSAMYFCASSEGTGIGGPQHFGDGTRLSIL.

This chain connects TRBV19 to TRBJ2-5, with D perhaps TRBD1 (5 bases). This CDR3 is built from 16 residues. The germline V gene has CDR1 LNHDA and CDR2 SQIVND (reference sequence). Trimming took off 5 bases at V and 2 bases at J, with 18 bases between the two ends. DNA of the CDR3: TGTGCCAGTAGTGACCTTCAGGGTCCGTCACAAGAGACCCAGTACTTC. This codes for CASSDLQGPSQETQYF.

J is TRBJ1-1 and V is TRBV15, with D perhaps TRBD1 (6 bases). The CDR3 is 15 residues long. CDR1 is LNHNV and CDR2 is YYDKDF in the germline V gene (reference sequence). Trimming removed 4 bases from V and 5 bases from J, with 17 bases in between. The CDR3 region is CATSKLGKGGTEAFF. Written as DNA, the CDR3 is TGTGCCACCAGCAAGCTAGGGAAGGGGGGGACTGAAGCTTTCTTT.

The chain links TRBV28 to TRBJ2-3, with 11 bases aligning to TRBD1. Germline V lookup: CDR1 MDHEN, CDR2 SYDVKM. The junction had 10 bases not matched to a gene; V was cut back by 3 bases and J by 5 bases. This CDR3 has 17 residues. CDR3 in amino acids: CASSFTLGGQGEDTQYF. CDR3 coding DNA: TGTGCCAGCAGTTTCACCCTGGGGGGACAGGGGGAAGATACGCAGTATTTT.

Worth noting for this clone: The same CDR3 arises from other DNA sequences in this sample as well. The V call is TRBV6-5, the J call TRBJ1-1; D not certain. The V end was cut by 3 bases, the J end by 1 base, with 6 bases between. The length of the CDR3 is 13 residues. The germline CDR1 and CDR2 sequences are MNHEY and SVGAGI. The CDR3 DNA sequence: TGTGCCAGCAGTTATCGAGGGAACACTGAAGCTTTCTTT. As protein: CASSYRGNTEAFF.